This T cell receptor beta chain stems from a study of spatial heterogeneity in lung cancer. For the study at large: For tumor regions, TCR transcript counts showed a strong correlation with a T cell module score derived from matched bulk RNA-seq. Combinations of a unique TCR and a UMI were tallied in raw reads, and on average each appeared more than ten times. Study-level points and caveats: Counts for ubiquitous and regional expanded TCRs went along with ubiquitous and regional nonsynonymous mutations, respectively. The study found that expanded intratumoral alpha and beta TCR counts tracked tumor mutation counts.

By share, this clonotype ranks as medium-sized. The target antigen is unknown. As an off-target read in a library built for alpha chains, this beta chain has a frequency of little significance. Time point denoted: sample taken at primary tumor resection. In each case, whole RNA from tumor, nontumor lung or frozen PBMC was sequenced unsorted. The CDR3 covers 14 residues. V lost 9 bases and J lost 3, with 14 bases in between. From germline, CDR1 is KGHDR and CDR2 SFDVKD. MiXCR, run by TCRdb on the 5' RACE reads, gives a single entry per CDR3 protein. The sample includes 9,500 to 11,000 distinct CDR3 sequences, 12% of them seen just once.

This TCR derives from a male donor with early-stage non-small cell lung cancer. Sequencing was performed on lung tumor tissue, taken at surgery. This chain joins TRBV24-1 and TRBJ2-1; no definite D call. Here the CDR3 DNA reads TGTGCCACCGCAGGATCCCAGAGCTACAATGAGCAGTTCTTC. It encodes CATAGSQSYNEQFF.